This TCR beta chain was recorded in a study of regulatory T cells in long-lasting Graves disease. Study outcomes and limitations: Persistent disease preferred TRBV28, TRBJ1-2 and TRBJ2-5.

This CDR3 comprises 15 residues. Germline V CDR1 and CDR2: MNHNS, SASEGT. V lost 7 bases, J lost 5 bases, and 21 bases lay in between. Arm-PCR of CDR3 regions and iRepertoire HTBI primers were the basis on which TCR beta libraries were built. MiXCR was run by TCRdb on the multiplex PCR reads, yielding one entry per CDR3 protein. Of under 350,000 distinct CDR3 sequences in the sample, roughly a fifth were seen once. The time point here: persistent/refractory GD, antithyroid drugs over 5 years with positive TRAb. The TCR library was made from RNA that had been extracted from PBMCs in TRIzol. In the case of this clonotype: Its antigen is undetermined.

The source was peripheral blood mononuclear cells (PBMCs), collected when the disease was refractory, from a patient treated with antithyroid drugs. The TCR was taken from a female donor with Graves disease. V and J are TRBV6-1 and TRBJ2-7; the D gene is possibly TRBD1 (5 bases). The CDR3 DNA follows: TGTGCCAGCACCCAGACAGCCTACGAGGTCAACGAGCAGTACTTC. It specifies CASTQTAYEVNEQYF.